This T cell receptor beta chain stems from a study of shared clonotypes between healthy human individuals. V lost 2 bases to trimming and J lost 2 bases, with 13 bases between them. CDR1 is MGHRA and CDR2 is YSYEKL in the germline V gene. The length of the CDR3 is 15 residues. Naive CD8 cells comprised CD45RO-negative, CCR7-positively selected cells, excluding terminally differentiated effector memory CD45RA+ cells. The donors were adults (healthy and HIV-negative) with no recent acute infections or vaccinations. Generated by immunoSEQ multiplex PCR, the TCRdb table keeps only in-frame clones and is missing some. The sample records approximately 720,000 clones, around 90% being singletons.

This receptor was identified in a man aged 25 to 40 in good health. Sample: naive CD8+ T cells sorted from blood. The genes are TRBV4-1 and TRBJ2-7; D unclear. The DNA for the CDR3 is TGCGCCAGCAGCCAAATTAGAGTAGAAACCTACGAGCAGTACTTC. Translated, it gives CASSQIRVETYEQYF.